The source of this T cell receptor beta chain is a study of metastatic and nonmetastatic thyroid tumors. General observations from the study: It was reportedly found that TCR beta diversity was significantly higher in malignant thyroid tumors than in benign nodules, a difference seen in both blood and tumor samples.

In germline, CDR1 is SNHLY, CDR2 FYNNEI. CDR3 size: 16 residues. V was trimmed by 4 bases and J by 4 bases, leaving 16 bases between them. Thyroid surgery was performed in patients who had received no treatment beforehand. There are many counts of this clone. The antigen is undetermined. Original data processing: Differences in CDR3 between clinicopathological groups were drawn on to build a classifier intended to discriminate distant-metastatic papillary thyroid cancer patients. TCRdb re-called the PCR reads through MiXCR. The V and J calls shown here were made by TCRdb, not taken from the authors' results. Here the sample spans some 23,000 clones, about 13% being singletons.

This receptor was identified in a female donor with papillary thyroid cancer or a benign thyroid nodule (not recorded which). Some clones in this sample may be carry-over from other donors' samples. The chain combines TRBV2 with TRBJ2-2; D perhaps matches TRBD2 (5 bases). The sample comprised blood. The CDR3 sequence: CASSAGGFRATGELFF. The CDR3 coding sequence is TGTGCCAGCAGTGCGGGCGGGTTTCGGGCCACCGGGGAGCTGTTTTTT.